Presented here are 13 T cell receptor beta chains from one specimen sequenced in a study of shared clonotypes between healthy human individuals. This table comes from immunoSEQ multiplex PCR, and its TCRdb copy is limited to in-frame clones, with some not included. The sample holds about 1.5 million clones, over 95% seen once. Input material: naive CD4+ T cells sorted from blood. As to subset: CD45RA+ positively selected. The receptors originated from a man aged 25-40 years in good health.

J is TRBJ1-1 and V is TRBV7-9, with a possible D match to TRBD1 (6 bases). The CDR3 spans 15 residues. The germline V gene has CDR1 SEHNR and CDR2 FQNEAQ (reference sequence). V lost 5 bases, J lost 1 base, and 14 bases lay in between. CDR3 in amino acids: CASSKWTAENTEAFF. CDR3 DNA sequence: TGTGCCAGCAGCAAGTGGACAGCGGAGAACACTGAAGCTTTCTTT. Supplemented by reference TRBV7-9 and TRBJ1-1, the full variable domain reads DTGVSQNPRHKITKRGQNVTFRCDPISEHNRLYWYRQTLGQGPEFLTYFQNEAQLEKSRLLSDRFSAERPKGSFSTLEIQRTEQGDSAMYLCASSKWTAENTEAFFGQGTRLTVV.

For the CDR3, the DNA is TGCAGCGTCGCGGGACGTTCCACAGATACGCAGTATTTT. Translating gives CSVAGRSTDTQYF. The chain uses TRBV29-1 and TRBJ2-3; TRBD2 is a possible D gene (6 bases). The germline gives CDR1 SQVTM, CDR2 ANQGSEA. The CDR3 has 13 amino acids. Trimming shortened V by 6 bases and J by 2 bases, and 12 bases separated the two germline ends.

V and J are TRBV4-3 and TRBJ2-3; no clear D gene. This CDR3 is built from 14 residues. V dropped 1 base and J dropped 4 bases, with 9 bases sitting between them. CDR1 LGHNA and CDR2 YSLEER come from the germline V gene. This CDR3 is CASSQGLGSDTQYF. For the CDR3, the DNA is TGCGCCAGCAGCCAAGGTCTCGGGTCAGATACGCAGTATTTT.

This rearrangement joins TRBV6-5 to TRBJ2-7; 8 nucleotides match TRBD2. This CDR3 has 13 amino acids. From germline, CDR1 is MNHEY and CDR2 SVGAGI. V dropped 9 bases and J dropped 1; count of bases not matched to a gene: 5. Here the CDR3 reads CASGSGSSYEQYF. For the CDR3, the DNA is TGTGCCAGTGGGAGCGGGAGTTCCTACGAGCAGTACTTC.

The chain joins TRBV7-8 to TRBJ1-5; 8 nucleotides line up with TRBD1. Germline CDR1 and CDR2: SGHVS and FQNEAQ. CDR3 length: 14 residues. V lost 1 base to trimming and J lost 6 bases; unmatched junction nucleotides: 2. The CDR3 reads CASSLGQGPQPQHF. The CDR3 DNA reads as TGTGCCAGCAGCTTAGGACAGGGGCCTCAGCCCCAGCATTTT.

The CDR3: CASGTPLTDELFF. The CDR3 nucleotides are TGTGCCAGCGGGACGCCTTTAACAGATGAGCTGTTTTTT. The chain is built from TRBV6-1 and TRBJ2-2; D might be TRBD1 or TRBD2, each matching 5 bases. Trimming took 8 bases from V and 11 from J, leaving 18 bases between them. The CDR3 consists of 13 residues. Germline CDR1 MNHNS, CDR2 SASEGT.

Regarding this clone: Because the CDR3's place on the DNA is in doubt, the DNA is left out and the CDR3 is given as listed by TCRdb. CDR3 sequence: CASSFAAGSKKRYF. The chain uses TRBV7-9 and TRBJ2-7; the D call in the table, TRBD2, was not verified against the DNA. Germline V lookup: CDR1 SEHNR, CDR2 FQNEAQ (reference sequence). The CDR3 contains 14 residues when both ends are counted.

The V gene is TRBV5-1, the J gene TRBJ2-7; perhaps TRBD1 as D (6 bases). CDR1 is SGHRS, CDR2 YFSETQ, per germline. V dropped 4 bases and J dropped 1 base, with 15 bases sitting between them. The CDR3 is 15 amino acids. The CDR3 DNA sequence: TGCGCCAGCAGCCGACCGGCAGGGGTTTCCTACGAGCAGTACTTC. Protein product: CASSRPAGVSYEQYF.

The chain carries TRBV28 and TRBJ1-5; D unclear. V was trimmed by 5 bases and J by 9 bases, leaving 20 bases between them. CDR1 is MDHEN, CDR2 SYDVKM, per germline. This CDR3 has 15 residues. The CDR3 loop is CASSPRTDPPRPQHF. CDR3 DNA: TGTGCCAGCAGTCCGCGGACGGACCCCCCTCGGCCCCAGCATTTT.

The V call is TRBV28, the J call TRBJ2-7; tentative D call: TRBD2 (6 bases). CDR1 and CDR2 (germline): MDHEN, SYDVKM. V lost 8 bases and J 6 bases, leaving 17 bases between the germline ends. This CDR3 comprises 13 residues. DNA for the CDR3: TGTGCCAGCGCTGCCGGGAGTCCAAGCGAGCAGTACTTC. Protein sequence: CASAAGSPSEQYF. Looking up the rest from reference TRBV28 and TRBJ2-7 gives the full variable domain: DVKVTQSSRYLVKRTGEKVFLECVQDMDHENMFWYRQDPGLGLRLIYFSYDVKMKEKGDIPEGYSVSREKKERFSLILESASTNQTSMYLCASAAGSPSEQYFGPGTRLTVT.

The CDR3 sequence: CASSLEGDTEAFF. CDR3 bases: TGTGCCAGCAGCTTAGAGGGGGACACTGAAGCTTTCTTT. The chain links TRBV7-9 to TRBJ1-1; D perhaps matches TRBD1 (6 bases). In germline, CDR1 is SEHNR, CDR2 FQNEAQ (reference sequence). The germline V and J ends were trimmed by 1 base and 3 bases, with 6 bases remaining between them. The CDR3 spans 13 residues.

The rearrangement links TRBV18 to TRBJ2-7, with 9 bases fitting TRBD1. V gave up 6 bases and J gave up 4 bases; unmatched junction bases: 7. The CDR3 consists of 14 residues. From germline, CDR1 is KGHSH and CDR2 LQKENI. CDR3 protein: CASSRDRAEYEQYF. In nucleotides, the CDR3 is TGTGCCAGCTCCCGGGACAGGGCCGAATACGAGCAGTACTTC.

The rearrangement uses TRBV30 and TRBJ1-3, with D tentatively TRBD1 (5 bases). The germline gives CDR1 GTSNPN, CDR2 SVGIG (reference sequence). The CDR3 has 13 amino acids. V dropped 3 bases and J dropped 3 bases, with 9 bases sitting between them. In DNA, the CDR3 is TGTGCCTGGAGATTGGGGGGTGGAAACACCATATATTTT. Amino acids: CAWRLGGGNTIYF.